This T cell receptor (beta chain) was retrieved from a study of blood T cell repertoires in COVID-19. On the study more broadly: Collection of acute and convalescent COVID-19 samples took place in the United States, Italy and Spain. Sources were T cells, B-cell-depleted T cells, or PBMCs; the material itself was cDNA or gDNA.

The ends were cut back, 9 bases at V and 3 bases at J, with 17 bases in the middle. CDR1 MNHEY and CDR2 SMNVEV come from the germline V gene (reference sequence). CDR3 length: 14 amino acids. Seattle's enrolled individuals joined amid active infection and were then monitored longitudinally. As processed by the authors: Cell counts per sample came from amplifying reference gene primers. Libraries were prepared by immunoSEQ multiplex PCR; TCRdb keeps only in-frame clonotypes and omits some of them. V and J calls and clone size follow that table, whereas D and trimming were derived from the DNA. Here the sample spans about 130,000 clones, under 95% being singletons.

The material sequenced was peripheral blood. The TCR comes from a man in his 60s with COVID-19, enrolled during active disease. The chain uses TRBV27 and TRBJ1-2, with D possibly TRBD1 on 5 matching bases. The CDR3 loop is CASRGWGRDYGYTF. As DNA, the CDR3 is TGTGCCAGTCGGGGGTGGGGGAGGGACTATGGCTACACCTTC.